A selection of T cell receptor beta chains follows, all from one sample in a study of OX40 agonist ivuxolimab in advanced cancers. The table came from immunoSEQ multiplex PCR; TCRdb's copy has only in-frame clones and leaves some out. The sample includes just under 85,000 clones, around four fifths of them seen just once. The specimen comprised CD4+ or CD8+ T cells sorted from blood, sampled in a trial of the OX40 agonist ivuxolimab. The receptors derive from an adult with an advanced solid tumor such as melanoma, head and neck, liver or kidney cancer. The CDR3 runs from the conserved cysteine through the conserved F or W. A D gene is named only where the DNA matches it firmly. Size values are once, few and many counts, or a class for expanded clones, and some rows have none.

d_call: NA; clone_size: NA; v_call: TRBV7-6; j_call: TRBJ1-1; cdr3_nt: TGTGCCAGCAGTAGGTGGGGGTCGGCGAGCACTGAAGCTTTCTTT; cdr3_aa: CASSRWGSASTEAFF
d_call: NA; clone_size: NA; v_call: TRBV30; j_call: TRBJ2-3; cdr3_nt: TGTGCCTGGAATCGGGACACAGATACGCAGTATTTT; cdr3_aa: CAWNRDTDTQYF
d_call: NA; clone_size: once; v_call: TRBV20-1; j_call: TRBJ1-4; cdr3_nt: TGCAGTGCTAGAGTTAATGAAAAACTGTTTTTT; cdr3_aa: CSARVNEKLFF
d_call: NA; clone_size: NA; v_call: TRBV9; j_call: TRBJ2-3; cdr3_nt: TGTGCCAGCAGCGCAAGAGGGACACCCGTTAACACAGATACGCAGTATTTT; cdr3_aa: CASSARGTPVNTDTQYF
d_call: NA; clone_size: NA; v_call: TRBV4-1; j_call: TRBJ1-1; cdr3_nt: TGCGCCAGCAGCCAAGGGACCTTGGGTGAAACTGAAGCTTTCTTT; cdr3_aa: CASSQGTLGETEAFF
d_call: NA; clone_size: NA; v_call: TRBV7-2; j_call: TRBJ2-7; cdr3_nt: TGTGCCAGCAGCTTAGATAGTAAGGAGCAGTACTTC; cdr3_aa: CASSLDSKEQYF
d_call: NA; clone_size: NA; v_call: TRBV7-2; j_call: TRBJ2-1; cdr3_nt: TGTGCCAGCAGCTTTTATGGGGATAAACAGTTCTTC; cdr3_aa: CASSFYGDKQFF
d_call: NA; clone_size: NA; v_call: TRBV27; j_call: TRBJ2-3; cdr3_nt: TGTGCCAGCACTCGCACCGGACTTTGGCTTAACACAGATACGCAGTATTTT; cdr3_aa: CASTRTGLWLNTDTQYF
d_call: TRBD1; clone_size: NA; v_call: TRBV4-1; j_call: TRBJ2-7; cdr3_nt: TGCGCCAGCAGCCAGGGATGGGACAGCTACGAGCAGTACTTC; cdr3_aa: CASSQGWDSYEQYF
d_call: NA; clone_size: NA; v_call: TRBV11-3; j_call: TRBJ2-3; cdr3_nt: TGTGCCAGCAGCTTAGATTGGGGAGGACCCACAGATACGCAGTATTTT; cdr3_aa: CASSLDWGGPTDTQYF
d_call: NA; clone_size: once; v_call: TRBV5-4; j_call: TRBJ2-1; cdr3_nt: TGTGCCAGCAGCTTGGAAGTGACGGGGCAGTTCTTC; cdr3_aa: CASSLEVTGQFF
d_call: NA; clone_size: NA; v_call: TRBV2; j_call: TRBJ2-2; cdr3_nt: TGTGCCAGCAGTCCCAGGGTGCACACCGGGGAGCTGTTTTTT; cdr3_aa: CASSPRVHTGELFF
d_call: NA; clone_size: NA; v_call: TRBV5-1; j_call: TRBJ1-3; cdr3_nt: TGCGCCAGCAGCGAACAGAGCTCTGGAAACACCATATATTTT; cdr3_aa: CASSEQSSGNTIYF
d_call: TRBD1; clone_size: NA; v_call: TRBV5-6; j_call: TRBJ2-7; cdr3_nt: TGTGCCAGCAGGCGGACAGGGGGCTCCTACGAGCAGTACTTC; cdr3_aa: CASRRTGGSYEQYF
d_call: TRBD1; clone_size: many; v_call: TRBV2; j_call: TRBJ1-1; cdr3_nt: TGTGCCAGCAGTGTGGACAGGGACCCTGAAGCTTTCTTT; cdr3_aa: CASSVDRDPEAFF
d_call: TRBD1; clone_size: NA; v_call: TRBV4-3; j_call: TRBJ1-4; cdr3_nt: TGCGCCAGCAGCCAAGAACCGATTAGGACAGGGGATGAAAAACTGTTTTTT; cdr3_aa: CASSQEPIRTGDEKLFF
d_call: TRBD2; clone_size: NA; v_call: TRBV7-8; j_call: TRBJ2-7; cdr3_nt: TGTGCCAGCAGTTCCCGCAGACTAGCGGGTCCCTACGAGCAGTACTTC; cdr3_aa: CASSSRRLAGPYEQYF
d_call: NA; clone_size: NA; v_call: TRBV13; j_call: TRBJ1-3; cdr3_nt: TGTGCCAGCAGCTTAGACAGTCGATCTGGAAACACCATATATTTT; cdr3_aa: CASSLDSRSGNTIYF
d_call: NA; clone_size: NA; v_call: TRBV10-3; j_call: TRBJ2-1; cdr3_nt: TGTGCCATCAGTGAGTCTCCGGGCCTCAATGAGCAGTTCTTC; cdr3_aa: CAISESPGLNEQFF
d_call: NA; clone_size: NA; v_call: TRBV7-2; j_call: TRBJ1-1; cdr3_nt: TGTGCCAGCAGCCTCCGACGGGGGAACACTGAAGCTTTCTTT; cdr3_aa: CASSLRRGNTEAFF
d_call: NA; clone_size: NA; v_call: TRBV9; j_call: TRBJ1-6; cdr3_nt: TGTGCCAGCAGCGTTGGGGGGTCCTATAATTCACCCCTCCACTTT; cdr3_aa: CASSVGGSYNSPLHF
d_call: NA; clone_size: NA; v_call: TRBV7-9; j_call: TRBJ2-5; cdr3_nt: TGTGCCAGCAGCTTAGTAATACAGTACCAAGAGACCCAGTACTTC; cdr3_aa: CASSLVIQYQETQYF
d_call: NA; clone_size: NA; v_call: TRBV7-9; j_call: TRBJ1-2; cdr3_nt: TGTGCCAGCAGCTGGGATCAGGGGTTATATGGCTACACCTTC; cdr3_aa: CASSWDQGLYGYTF
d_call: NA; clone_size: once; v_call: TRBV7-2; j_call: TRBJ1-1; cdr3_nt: TGTGCCAGCAGCTTAGATGGGGGGCATGACACTGAAGCTTTCTTT; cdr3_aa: CASSLDGGHDTEAFF
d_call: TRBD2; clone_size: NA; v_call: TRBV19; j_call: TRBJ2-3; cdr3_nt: TGTGCCAGTAGTATTCAAGCGGGGGCCCACCGGGATACGCAGTATTTT; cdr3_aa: CASSIQAGAHRDTQYF
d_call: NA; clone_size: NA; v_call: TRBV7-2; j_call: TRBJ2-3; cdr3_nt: TGTGCCAGCAGCTTAGTTCCTTCCCGAACAGATACGCAGTATTTT; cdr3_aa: CASSLVPSRTDTQYF
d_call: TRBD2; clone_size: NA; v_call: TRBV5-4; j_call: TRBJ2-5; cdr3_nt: TGTGCCAGCAGCCCCAGCGGGGGGGCCGTGGAGACCCAGTACTTC; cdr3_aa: CASSPSGGAVETQYF
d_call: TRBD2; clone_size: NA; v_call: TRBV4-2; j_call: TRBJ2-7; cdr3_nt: TGTGCCAGCAGCCAGACTAGCGACTCCTACGAGCAGTACTTC; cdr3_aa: CASSQTSDSYEQYF
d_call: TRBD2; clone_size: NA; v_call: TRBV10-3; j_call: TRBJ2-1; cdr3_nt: TGTGCCATCAGTGAGTCAGCCCTCTTTGTGGCGGGGGGGCGCAATGAGCAGTTCTTC; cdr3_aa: CAISESALFVAGGRNEQFF
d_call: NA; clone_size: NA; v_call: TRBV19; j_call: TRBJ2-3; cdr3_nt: TGTGCCAGTAGTATAACATCCGGCACAGATACGCAGTATTTT; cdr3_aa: CASSITSGTDTQYF
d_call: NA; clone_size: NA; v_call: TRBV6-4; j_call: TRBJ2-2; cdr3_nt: TGTGCCAGCAGTGACAGGGACACCGGGGAGCTGTTTTTT; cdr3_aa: CASSDRDTGELFF
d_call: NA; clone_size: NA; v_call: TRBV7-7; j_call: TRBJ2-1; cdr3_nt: TGTGCCAGCAGCTCGGGGCCCAACAATGAGCAGTTCTTC; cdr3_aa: CASSSGPNNEQFF